These 27 T cell receptor beta chains were all obtained from the same sample, sequenced in a study of regulatory T cells in long-lasting Graves disease. Time point meaning: newly diagnosed GD, antithyroid drugs for less than 3 months. The TCR library was prepared using RNA isolated from PBMCs. With iRepertoire HTBI primers and Arm-PCR of CDR3 regions, TCR beta libraries were built. TCRdb passed the multiplex PCR reads through MiXCR, listing each CDR3 protein once. The sample has some 350,000 distinct CDR3 sequences; 15% to 20% are singletons. The same specimen was also included in a second study, on T cells in Graves' hyperthyroidism and ophthalmopathy.

Source: peripheral blood mononuclear cells (PBMCs), taken at new diagnosis, from a patient treated with antithyroid drugs. The receptor set was obtained from a woman between 18 and 29 years old with Graves disease.

This clonotype was seen ten or more times. The chain employs TRBV3-1 and TRBJ2-1; the D gene is possibly TRBD2 (6 bases). This CDR3 spans 16 amino acids. CDR1 and CDR2 (germline): LGHDT, YNNKEL (reference sequence). V shed 0 bases and J shed 0 bases, with 9 bases lying between them. The CDR3 spells CASSQDAGNSYNEQFF. The CDR3 DNA follows: TGTGCCAGCAGCCAAGACGCGGGGAACTCCTACAATGAGCAGTTCTTC.

This clonotype appeared many times. The CDR3 reads CASSRRGPPRDGYTF. The CDR3 DNA reads TGTGCCAGCAGCCGTAGGGGGCCACCCCGGGATGGCTACACCTTC. The chain is built from TRBV28 and TRBJ1-2; 7 bases line up with TRBD1. This CDR3 is 15 amino acids long. With V trimmed by 6 bases and J by 6 bases, 13 bases remained unmatched. Looked up from germline, CDR1 is MDHEN and CDR2 is SYDVKM.

This clonotype was picked up many times. V gene TRBV3-1 combines with J gene TRBJ2-4, with D perhaps matching TRBD1 or TRBD2 (5 bases each). This CDR3 has 14 residues. Trimming cost V 2 bases and J 2 bases, with 7 bases left between them. CDR1 is LGHDT, CDR2 YNNKEL, per germline (reference sequence). The CDR3 spells CASSQRGSKNIQYF. The CDR3 DNA sequence: TGTGCCAGCAGCCAACGGGGCTCCAAAAACATTCAGTACTTC.

This sequence joins TRBV6-2 or TRBV6-3 and TRBJ1-5, with D hard to call. The CDR3 has 13 amino acids. Germline CDR1 MNHEY, CDR2 SVGEGT. Trimming cost V 5 bases and J 6 bases, with 11 bases left between them. The CDR3 sequence is CASSREGSQPQHF. CDR3 nucleotides: TGTGCCAGCAGTCGGGAAGGCAGTCAGCCCCAGCATTTT.

As regards this clonotype: This may stem from a read error, because a much larger clone lies one nucleotide away. The chain employs TRBV18 and TRBJ1-1; TRBD1 agrees at 9 bases. Germline assignment: CDR1 KGHSH and CDR2 LQKENI. The length of the CDR3 is 15 residues. The CDR3 DNA is TGTGCCCGCTCACCAACCGACAGGGGGGACACTGGAGCTTTCTTT. It yields the protein CARSPTDRGDTGAFF. Full variable domain (missing parts from reference TRBV18 and TRBJ1-1): NAGVMQNPRHLVRRRGQEARLRCSPMKGHSHVYWYRQLPEEGLKFMVYLQKENIIDESGMPKERFSAEFPKEGPSILRIQQVVRGDSAAYFCARSPTDRGDTGAFFGQGTRLTVV.

This clonotype was found many times. The chain uses TRBV20-1 and TRBJ2-7; D is possibly TRBD1 (6 bases). CDR1 DFQATT and CDR2 SNEGSKA come from the germline V gene (reference sequence). The CDR3 covers 14 residues. Trimming left V 3 bases short and J 7 bases short, with 19 bases between. The CDR3 region has the DNA TGCAGTGCTAGGGGACATGGCCAGGTAGGGGAGCAGTACTTC. Amino acids: CSARGHGQVGEQYF.

J is TRBJ2-2 and V is TRBV4-2; D not certain. Trimming pared 0 bases from V and 1 base from J, leaving 12 bases between. The CDR3 is 17 residues long. Per the germline V gene, CDR1 is LGHNA and CDR2 is YNFKEQ. Here the CDR3 reads CASSQDWKDLNTGELFF. For the CDR3, the DNA is TGTGCCAGCAGCCAAGATTGGAAGGACCTGAACACCGGGGAGCTGTTTTTT.

The sample holds many counts of this clonotype. The chain couples TRBV7-9 to TRBJ2-1, with a weak D call TRBD2 (5 bases). Germline CDR1 is SEHNR and CDR2 is FQNEAQ (reference sequence). V was shortened by 4 bases and J by 0 bases, with 16 bases between the two germline ends. The CDR3 loop spans 17 amino acids. The CDR3 sequence is CASSSSGQASSYNEQFF. The CDR3 nucleotides read TGTGCCAGCAGCTCCAGCGGCCAAGCGAGCTCCTACAATGAGCAGTTCTTC.

This clonotype was seen many times. Mismatch with germline at one junction end may stem from a read error. The CDR3 sequence is CASSSGLAGIYNEQFF. CDR3 DNA: TGTGCCAGCAGTTCTGGACTAGCGGGAATCTACAATGAGCAGTTCTTC. This chain joins TRBV5-1 and TRBJ2-1, with 12 positions matching TRBD2. The CDR3 consists of 16 residues. Germline CDR1 SGHRS, CDR2 YFSETQ.

This clonotype turned up a few times. V is TRBV5-1 and J is TRBJ2-1; tentative D call: TRBD2 (5 bases). V shed 2 bases and J shed 8 bases, with 17 bases lying between them. CDR3 length equals 15 residues. The germline V gene has CDR1 SGHRS and CDR2 YFSETQ. CDR3: CASSFISGAGDEQFF. The CDR3 DNA follows: TGCGCCAGCAGCTTCATTTCGGGTGCGGGCGATGAGCAGTTCTTC.

The V and J genes are TRBV5-1 and TRBJ1-5; D gene unclear. The CDR3 runs 15 residues. Germline CDR1 and CDR2: SGHRS and YFSETQ. Trimming removed 0 bases from V and 0 bases from J, with 7 bases in between. As DNA, the CDR3 is TGCGCCAGCAGCTTGGAGGGTTTTAGCAATCAGCCCCAGCATTTT. It codes for CASSLEGFSNQPQHF.

This clonotype was seen repeatedly, ten times or more. This chain uses TRBV3-1 with TRBJ2-7; D is unresolved. Trimming pared 0 bases from V and 0 bases from J, leaving 15 bases between. The germline gives CDR1 LGHDT, CDR2 YNNKEL (reference sequence). The CDR3 has 17 amino acids. The CDR3 spells CASSQEGVGVRSYEQYF. The CDR3 region has the DNA TGTGCCAGCAGCCAAGAAGGAGTCGGCGTCCGCTCCTACGAGCAGTACTTC.

This clonotype came up once. V is TRBV6-1 and J is TRBJ2-7; D remains unclear. The CDR3 sequence is 14 residues long. Germline-derived CDR1 and CDR2 are MNHNS and SASEGT. The germline V and J ends were trimmed by 8 bases and 4 bases, with 18 bases remaining between them. CDR3 residues: CASGPMLAQYEQYF. In DNA form, the CDR3 reads TGTGCCAGCGGTCCTATGTTGGCCCAATACGAGCAGTACTTC.

The chain uses TRBV14 and TRBJ2-3; 7 positions match TRBD1. V lost 0 bases and J lost 2; bases outside the gene matches: 5. The CDR3 covers 16 residues. The germline CDR1 and CDR2 sequences are SGHDN and FVKESK. As DNA, the CDR3 is TGTGCCAGCAGCCAAGATCGACAGGGCAACACAGATACGCAGTATTTT. As protein: CASSQDRQGNTDTQYF. The full variable domain, with the rest looked up from reference TRBV14 and TRBJ2-3, is EAGVTQFPSHSVIEKGQTVTLRCDPISGHDNLYWYRRVMGKEIKFLLHFVKESKQDESGMPNNRFLAERTGGTYSTLKVQPAELEDSGVYFCASSQDRQGNTDTQYFGPGTRLTVL.

This clonotype was observed at least ten times. A much more abundant neighbour one base away suggests this may be a read error. V is TRBV18 and J is TRBJ2-1; D gene uncertain. Between the trimmed V and J ends, which lost 0 bases and 3 bases, there was a span of 3 bases. Germline CDR1 and CDR2: KGHSH and LQKENI. The CDR3 is 13 residues long. The CDR3 DNA reads as TGTGCCAGCTCACCACCCTACTACAATGAGCAGTTCTTC. Its translation is CASSPPYYNEQFF.

This clonotype was detected many times. The CDR3 nucleotides read TGCAGTGCTAGAAAACCTAGCGGGGGCTACGAGCAGTACTTC. This translates into CSARKPSGGYEQYF. J is TRBJ2-7 and V is TRBV20-1, with 10 bases fitting TRBD2. Trimming took 2 bases from V and 3 from J; bases not matched to a gene: 4. In germline, CDR1 is DFQATT, CDR2 SNEGSKA (reference sequence). The CDR3 sequence is 14 residues long.

This clonotype was counted many times. This chain links TRBV12-3 or TRBV12-4 with TRBJ1-1; no definite D call. V was clipped by 5 bases and J by 4 bases, with 11 bases between them. The CDR3 is 13 residues long. CDR3 DNA: TGTGCCAGCAGTCGGGCGGAGGGCACTGAAGCTTTCTTT. It translates to CASSRAEGTEAFF.

J is TRBJ2-3 and V is TRBV15, with a possible D match to TRBD1 (6 bases). Germline V CDR1 and CDR2: LNHNV, YYDKDF (reference sequence). This CDR3 region has 16 residues. The ends were cut back, 2 bases at V and 4 bases at J, with 16 bases in the middle. For the CDR3, the DNA is TGTGCCACCAGCAGAAGAAGGGCAGGGGAAGCAGATACGCAGTATTTT. Protein sequence: CATSRRRAGEADTQYF.

The chain is built from TRBV7-2 and TRBJ2-7; D is uncertain. Germline CDR1 SGHTA, CDR2 FQGNSA. V dropped 5 bases and J dropped 2 bases, with 10 bases sitting between them. The CDR3 runs to 13 residues. The CDR3 nucleotides read TGTGCCAGCAGCCTGGAGCGAGCCTACGAGCAGTACTTC. Its translation is CASSLERAYEQYF.

This clonotype was picked up many times. The gene calls are TRBV13 and TRBJ2-7; 10 nucleotides match TRBD2. Per the germline V gene, CDR1 is PRHDT and CDR2 is FYEKMQ (reference sequence). The CDR3 is 14 amino acids. J was trimmed by 6 bases and V by 8 bases; bases with no gene match: 10. The CDR3 DNA is TGTGCCAGCCGTAGAGCGGGAGGGCCGGGCGAGCAGTACTTC. Amino acid sequence: CASRRAGGPGEQYF.

This clonotype was recorded at least ten times. The V gene is TRBV9, the J gene TRBJ1-3; TRBD1 is a possible D gene (5 bases). CDR1 SGDLS and CDR2 YYNGEE come from the germline V gene. CDR3 size: 17 residues. Between the trimmed V and J ends, which lost 0 bases and 0 bases, there was a span of 13 bases. This chain's CDR3 is CASSVALGLDSGNTIYF. The CDR3 DNA is TGTGCCAGCAGCGTAGCCCTGGGACTGGACTCTGGAAACACCATATATTTT.

This clonotype was detected a few times. V usage is TRBV7-2 and J usage is TRBJ2-3; no definite D call. Germline V lookup: CDR1 SGHTA, CDR2 FQGNSA. This CDR3 contains 16 residues. V was shortened by 3 bases and J by 0 bases, with 13 bases between the two germline ends. CDR3 DNA: TGTGCCAGCAGCTTCTCCCGCGCTGCTAGCACAGATACGCAGTATTTT. As protein: CASSFSRAASTDTQYF.

This clonotype has a handful of counts. The CDR3 region is CASSTGQSGLYGYTF. In nucleotides, the CDR3 is TGTGCCAGTAGTACAGGACAGTCGGGACTCTATGGCTACACCTTC. The rearrangement joins TRBV19 to TRBJ1-2, with D possibly TRBD1 on 6 matching bases. The CDR3 runs 15 residues. The germline V gene has CDR1 LNHDA and CDR2 SQIVND (reference sequence). Trimming took off 4 bases at V and 4 bases at J, with 16 bases between the two ends.

With regard to this clonotype: Its ends do not fully match the called genes, so a read error is possible. The chain combines TRBV7-7 with TRBJ2-7; D perhaps matches TRBD2 (6 bases). The CDR3 runs 14 residues. Germline lookup yields CDR1 SSHAT and CDR2 FNYEAQ (reference sequence). CDR3 loop: CASSRDSNSYEQYF. As DNA, the CDR3 is TGTGCTAGCAGCCGGGACTCCAACTCCTACGAGCAGTACTTC. Full variable domain (missing parts from reference TRBV7-7 and TRBJ2-7): GAGVSQSPRYKVTKRGQDVTLRCDPISSHATLYWYQQALGQGPEFLTYFNYEAQPDKSGLPSDRFSAERPEGSISTLTIQRTEQRDSAMYRCASSRDSNSYEQYFGPGTRLTVT.

The table lists this clonotype with many counts. The gene calls are TRBV20-1 and TRBJ2-7; 9 nucleotides match TRBD1. The CDR3 has 15 residues. Losses at the gene ends were 5 bases for V and 6 bases for J; bases not matched to a gene: 14. Germline V gene lookup returns CDR1 DFQATT and CDR2 SNEGSKA (reference sequence). This chain's CDR3 is CSAAPGTGFGGEQYF. Here the CDR3 DNA reads TGCAGTGCTGCCCCCGGGACAGGGTTTGGCGGCGAGCAGTACTTC.

This clonotype showed up many times. The V and J genes are TRBV6-5 and TRBJ1-5; D unclear. V lost 2 bases and J lost 3, with 8 bases in between. This CDR3 contains 14 residues. Per the germline V gene, CDR1 is MNHEY and CDR2 is SVGAGI. The CDR3 sequence is CASSYTAANQPQHF. Written as DNA, the CDR3 is TGTGCCAGCAGTTACACGGCGGCCAATCAGCCCCAGCATTTT.

This clonotype was seen many times. Written as DNA, the CDR3 is TGTGCCAGCAACAGCCTACAAAACTACGAGCAGTACTTC. Translated, it gives CASNSLQNYEQYF. This chain uses TRBV28 with TRBJ2-7; D is unresolved. The CDR3 runs 13 residues. The V gene's germline CDR1 is MDHEN and CDR2 SYDVKM. Trimming stripped 7 bases from V and 3 bases from J, with 13 bases between.